Listed below are T cell receptor beta chains from one sample, sequenced in a study of cytomegalovirus exposure and HLA in healthy donors. The data were produced by immunoSEQ multiplex PCR, yet TCRdb's version contains in-frame clones alone and is incomplete. The sample holds about 160,000 clones, more than 75% seen once. Sequencing was done on a sample of PBMCs. All receptors derive from a man younger than 35 in good health and CMV-seropositive. Each CDR3 is given with its conserved first and last residue. Fields, in order: clone size, J gene, V gene, D gene, CDR3 DNA, CDR3 protein. The D gene is left open where the match is weak. The size of a clone is reported for some rows only, either as once, few or many, or as a class for expanded clones.

clone size: NA; J gene: TRBJ1-1; V gene: TRBV6-5; D gene: NA; CDR3 DNA: TGTGCCAGCAGTTCCCTCGGGGAGCGGAGGTCTGAAGCTTTCTTT; CDR3 protein: CASSSLGERRSEAFF
clone size: few; J gene: TRBJ1-1; V gene: TRBV19; D gene: NA; CDR3 DNA: TGTGCCAGTAGTATAATAGGGACAAGGAGTGATAAGACTGAAGCTTTCTTT; CDR3 protein: CASSIIGTRSDKTEAFF
clone size: NA; J gene: TRBJ1-2; V gene: TRBV19; D gene: NA; CDR3 DNA: TGTGCCAGTAGTAACAGGGAGAGAGGTTGGTACACCTTC; CDR3 protein: CASSNRERGWYTF
clone size: once; J gene: TRBJ1-6; V gene: TRBV5-6; D gene: NA; CDR3 DNA: TGTGCCAGCAGTTCCAGCTCCTATAATTCACCCCTCCACTTT; CDR3 protein: CASSSSSYNSPLHF
clone size: NA; J gene: TRBJ2-5; V gene: TRBV2; D gene: NA; CDR3 DNA: TGTGCCAGCAGGGGGGCGGACGTTTACCAAGAGACCCAGTACTTC; CDR3 protein: CASRGADVYQETQYF
clone size: NA; J gene: TRBJ2-3; V gene: TRBV7-3; D gene: TRBD2; CDR3 DNA: TGTGCCTTCCATCCCCGTAGCGGGGCCACAGATACGCAGTATTTT; CDR3 protein: CAFHPRSGATDTQYF
clone size: once; J gene: TRBJ2-7; V gene: TRBV5-1; D gene: NA; CDR3 DNA: TGCGCCAGCAGCATGGACACGAGGAGCTCCTACGAGCAGTACTTC; CDR3 protein: CASSMDTRSSYEQYF
clone size: NA; J gene: TRBJ1-1; V gene: TRBV30; D gene: NA; CDR3 DNA: TGTGCCTGGAGTGGTGCAGGGAACACTGAAGCTTTCTTT; CDR3 protein: CAWSGAGNTEAFF
clone size: NA; J gene: TRBJ1-6; V gene: TRBV2; D gene: NA; CDR3 DNA: TGTGCCAGCAGTGAAAACGACTGGGATAATTCACCCCTCCACTTT; CDR3 protein: CASSENDWDNSPLHF
clone size: NA; J gene: TRBJ1-6; V gene: TRBV5-1; D gene: NA; CDR3 DNA: TGCGCCAGCAGCTTGGAATCGGGGGGCGCGGGGGAACGCCTCCACTTT; CDR3 protein: CASSLESGGAGERLHF
clone size: NA; J gene: TRBJ1-2; V gene: TRBV30; D gene: NA; CDR3 DNA: TGTGCCTGGAGTGTAGGCAGGGTGGACTATGGCTACACCTTC; CDR3 protein: CAWSVGRVDYGYTF
clone size: NA; J gene: TRBJ2-7; V gene: TRBV5-6; D gene: NA; CDR3 DNA: TGTGCCAGCAGCTCACGCAGACAGGAGCAGTACTTC; CDR3 protein: CASSSRRQEQYF
clone size: once; J gene: TRBJ2-1; V gene: TRBV6-1; D gene: NA; CDR3 DNA: TGTGCCAGCAGTGAAGTTGGGGCGGTACGTGTCAATGAGCAGTTCTTC; CDR3 protein: CASSEVGAVRVNEQFF
clone size: once; J gene: TRBJ1-3; V gene: TRBV4-1; D gene: NA; CDR3 DNA: TGCGCCAGCAGCCAAGGTTTGGGCCGAGGAAACACCATATATTTT; CDR3 protein: CASSQGLGRGNTIYF
clone size: NA; J gene: TRBJ2-1; V gene: TRBV9; D gene: TRBD2; CDR3 DNA: TGTGCCAGCAGCGTAGGATTGGGTTTCGGACTAGCGGGGGGGCAGGGTGAGCAGTTCTTC; CDR3 protein: CASSVGLGFGLAGGQGEQFF
clone size: NA; J gene: TRBJ2-3; V gene: TRBV30; D gene: NA; CDR3 DNA: TGTGCCTGGAGTGTAACACGCACAGATACGCAGTATTTT; CDR3 protein: CAWSVTRTDTQYF
clone size: NA; J gene: TRBJ1-6; V gene: TRBV30; D gene: NA; CDR3 DNA: TGTGCCTGGGCCGGACAGAGTTCACCCCTCCACTTT; CDR3 protein: CAWAGQSSPLHF
clone size: NA; J gene: TRBJ2-2; V gene: TRBV5-4; D gene: NA; CDR3 DNA: TGTGCCAGCCACACAGATACCGGGGAGCTGTTTTTT; CDR3 protein: CASHTDTGELFF
clone size: NA; J gene: TRBJ2-5; V gene: TRBV5-1; D gene: NA; CDR3 DNA: TGCGCCAGCAGCTTGGACTCTCAAGAGACCCAGTACTTC; CDR3 protein: CASSLDSQETQYF
clone size: NA; J gene: TRBJ1-5; V gene: TRBV30; D gene: NA; CDR3 DNA: TGTGCCTGGAGTGCAGGGACTGCACATAGCAATCAGCCCCAGCATTTT; CDR3 protein: CAWSAGTAHSNQPQHF
clone size: NA; J gene: TRBJ1-2; V gene: TRBV10-3; D gene: TRBD1; CDR3 DNA: TGTGCCATCACCGCGGAGGGACAGGGACACTATGGCTACACCTTC; CDR3 protein: CAITAEGQGHYGYTF
clone size: NA; J gene: TRBJ2-3; V gene: TRBV7-2; D gene: TRBD2; CDR3 DNA: TGTGCCAGCTGGGGGGGATACACAGATACGCAGTATTTT; CDR3 protein: CASWGGYTDTQYF
clone size: once; J gene: TRBJ2-5; V gene: TRBV19; D gene: TRBD2; CDR3 DNA: TGTGCCAGTAGTATAGTCGGGGGGGAGACCCAGTACTTC; CDR3 protein: CASSIVGGETQYF
clone size: NA; J gene: TRBJ1-1; V gene: TRBV4-3; D gene: NA; CDR3 DNA: TGCGCCAGCAGCCAAGAGGAGGTGGGGTACACTGAAGCTTTCTTT; CDR3 protein: CASSQEEVGYTEAFF
clone size: few; J gene: TRBJ1-3; V gene: TRBV7-8; D gene: TRBD1; CDR3 DNA: TGTGCCAGCAGCTTAGAACCCGGGGTAGGGGGCCGCGGAAACACCATATATTTT; CDR3 protein: CASSLEPGVGGRGNTIYF
clone size: NA; J gene: TRBJ1-5; V gene: TRBV12-5; D gene: NA; CDR3 DNA: TGTGCTAGTGAATGGGGCCCGGAGGGAGCCCAGCATTTT; CDR3 protein: CASEWGPEGAQHF
clone size: NA; J gene: TRBJ1-4; V gene: TRBV30; D gene: NA; CDR3 DNA: TGTGCCTGGAGAGAGGCAGGGCGGGAAAAACTGTTTTTT; CDR3 protein: CAWREAGREKLFF
clone size: NA; J gene: TRBJ2-3; V gene: TRBV5-4; D gene: NA; CDR3 DNA: TGTGCCAGCAGCTTCTGGGAACGGGGAGATACGCAGTATTTT; CDR3 protein: CASSFWERGDTQYF
clone size: NA; J gene: TRBJ2-1; V gene: TRBV5-4; D gene: TRBD2; CDR3 DNA: TGTGCCAGCAGCTCTCCTCTCGCGGGGGCCTACAATGAGCAGTTCTTC; CDR3 protein: CASSSPLAGAYNEQFF
clone size: NA; J gene: TRBJ1-2; V gene: TRBV6-5; D gene: NA; CDR3 DNA: TGTGCCAGCAGAATCGACAGCAACTATGGCTACACCTTC; CDR3 protein: CASRIDSNYGYTF
clone size: once; J gene: TRBJ1-5; V gene: TRBV7-2; D gene: NA; CDR3 DNA: TGTGCCAGCAGCACTGGGTGGAGGGGCAATCAGCCCCAGCATTTT; CDR3 protein: CASSTGWRGNQPQHF
clone size: NA; J gene: TRBJ2-1; V gene: TRBV29-1; D gene: TRBD1; CDR3 DNA: TGCAGCGTTGCCGGGACAGGTGCCTACAATGAGCAGTTCTTC; CDR3 protein: CSVAGTGAYNEQFF
clone size: NA; J gene: TRBJ2-2; V gene: TRBV9; D gene: TRBD2; CDR3 DNA: TGTGCCAGCAGCGCCCGGGGGATTAGCGGGGGGTCGAACACCGGGGAGCTGTTTTTT; CDR3 protein: CASSARGISGGSNTGELFF
clone size: NA; J gene: TRBJ2-7; V gene: TRBV23-1; D gene: TRBD1; CDR3 DNA: TGCGCCAGCAGTCACAATGGACAGGTCTACTACGAGCAGTACTTC; CDR3 protein: CASSHNGQVYYEQYF
clone size: NA; J gene: TRBJ2-5; V gene: TRBV4-3; D gene: TRBD2; CDR3 DNA: TGCGCCAGCAGCCAAGATCGGAAGCGGGGGGTGACCCAGTACTTC; CDR3 protein: CASSQDRKRGVTQYF
clone size: NA; J gene: TRBJ1-2; V gene: TRBV9; D gene: TRBD1; CDR3 DNA: TGTGCCAGCAGCACGCCTTTAGGAGGAGGACAGGGCGGCTATGGCTACACCTTC; CDR3 protein: CASSTPLGGGQGGYGYTF
clone size: once; J gene: TRBJ1-1; V gene: TRBV4-2; D gene: NA; CDR3 DNA: TGTGCCAGCAGCCTGGCCTTTCAGGGGGAAGCTTTCTTT; CDR3 protein: CASSLAFQGEAFF
clone size: NA; J gene: TRBJ2-5; V gene: TRBV11-2; D gene: NA; CDR3 DNA: TGTGCCAGCAGCTTAGGAGCCTTACAAGAGACCCAGTACTTC; CDR3 protein: CASSLGALQETQYF
clone size: NA; J gene: TRBJ1-6; V gene: TRBV5-6; D gene: TRBD1; CDR3 DNA: TGTGCCAGCAGCTTGCTCGGGACAGAAAATTCACCCCTCCACTTT; CDR3 protein: CASSLLGTENSPLHF
clone size: once; J gene: TRBJ1-6; V gene: TRBV7-6; D gene: NA; CDR3 DNA: TGTGCCAGCAGCTTATCTCCGGGACTGCTGAATTCACCCCTCCACTTT; CDR3 protein: CASSLSPGLLNSPLHF
clone size: NA; J gene: TRBJ2-3; V gene: TRBV19; D gene: NA; CDR3 DNA: TGTGCCAGTAACACCCAGGATACGCAGTATTTT; CDR3 protein: CASNTQDTQYF
clone size: few; J gene: TRBJ2-7; V gene: TRBV5-1; D gene: TRBD1; CDR3 DNA: TGCGCCAGCAGCCCCCAGGGGGACAGCTCCTACGAGCAGTACTTC; CDR3 protein: CASSPQGDSSYEQYF
clone size: NA; J gene: TRBJ1-2; V gene: TRBV27; D gene: TRBD1; CDR3 DNA: TGTGCCAGCAGTTTCAGGGGGCAAGGTAATGGCTACACCTTC; CDR3 protein: CASSFRGQGNGYTF
clone size: NA; J gene: TRBJ1-5; V gene: TRBV30; D gene: NA; CDR3 DNA: TGTGCCTGGAGTCCATCCACTCTTAGCAATCAGCCCCAGCATTTT; CDR3 protein: CAWSPSTLSNQPQHF
clone size: once; J gene: TRBJ2-5; V gene: TRBV29-1; D gene: NA; CDR3 DNA: TGCAGCGTTGACGCTCTGACAGGGACTGGAGAGACCCAGTACTTC; CDR3 protein: CSVDALTGTGETQYF
clone size: NA; J gene: TRBJ2-2; V gene: TRBV7-7; D gene: TRBD1; CDR3 DNA: TGTGCTAGCAGCTCAAGGACAGGGGAGAACACCGGGGAGCTGTTTTTT; CDR3 protein: CASSSRTGENTGELFF